Following are 2 T cell receptor beta chains from one sample sequenced in a study of cytomegalovirus exposure and HLA in healthy donors. Only in-frame clones appear in the TCRdb table, and some are missing; sequencing was by immunoSEQ multiplex PCR. Among 100,000 to 150,000 clones, around nine tenths were seen once, and the ten largest hold about 3.7%. Sequenced sample: PBMCs. These TCRs come from a man under 40 in good health and CMV-seronegative.

V is TRBV27 and J is TRBJ1-6; 8 bases agree with TRBD1. CDR3 length equals 16 residues. Germline lookup yields CDR1 MNHEY and CDR2 SMNVEV (reference sequence). V lost 5 bases, J lost 5 bases, and 8 bases stayed unmatched. The CDR3 loop reads CASSTGQGIHNSPLHF. The CDR3 coding sequence is TGTGCCAGCAGTACCGGACAGGGAATACATAATTCACCCCTCCACTTT.

The chain combines TRBV7-2 with TRBJ2-1; 14 nucleotides align to TRBD2. CDR3 length: 14 amino acids. The junction had 6 bases not matched to a gene; V was cut back by 5 bases and J by 12 bases. The germline CDR1 and CDR2 sequences are SGHTA and FQGNSA. CDR3 DNA sequence: TGTGCCAGCAGCCGAGGGACTAGCGGGGGTAGGCAGTTCTTC. It translates to CASSRGTSGGRQFF.